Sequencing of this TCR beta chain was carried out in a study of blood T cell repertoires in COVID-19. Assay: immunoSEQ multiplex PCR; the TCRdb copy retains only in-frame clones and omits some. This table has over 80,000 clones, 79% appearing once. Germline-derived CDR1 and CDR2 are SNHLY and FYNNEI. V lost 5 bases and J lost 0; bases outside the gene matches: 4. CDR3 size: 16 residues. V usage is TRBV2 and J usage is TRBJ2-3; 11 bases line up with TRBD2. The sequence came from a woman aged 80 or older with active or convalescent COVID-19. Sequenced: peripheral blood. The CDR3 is CASSTGTSGSTDTQYF. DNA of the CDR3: TGTGCCAGCAGTACTGGGACTAGCGGTAGCACAGATACGCAGTATTTT.